This T cell receptor (beta chain) was profiled in a study of CD8+CD57+ T cells in acquired aplastic anemia (dated by TCRdb to the late 2010s). For the study in its entirety: DNA extracted from sorted CD4+ and CD8+ cells had a mean of roughly 3.4 ug, with a range of roughly 0.19 to 27.4 ug. CD8+CD57+ expansion was defined as a frequency above the mean frequency observed in healthy subjects.

As regards this clonotype: It has no known antigen specificity. Per-nucleotide qualities are absent, and no much larger clonotype sits a single base away.

Results and caveats for the whole study, not just this receptor: Around 30 CD8+ CDR3 sequences were shared between patients and controls but appeared highly expressed in patients and within their immunodominant clones. Patients and healthy controls showed no significant difference in CD8+ Simpson's diversity (P=0.060).

Reading from cysteine to phenylalanine, the CDR3 counts 13 amino acids. Left in the record is the CDR3 DNA by itself, 39 bases read in frame from the first base. The germline V gene encodes CDR1 LNHNV and CDR2 YYDKDF (reference sequence). V gives up 5 bases and J gives up 13 bases, and the segment between their germline ends measures 18 bases. Genomic DNA served as template for TCR beta VDJ combination and CDR3 sequence profiling. An Illumina HiSeq 2000 was used for TCR repertoire sequencing. On the study's bioinformatics: Repertoires were assessed using TRBV/TRBJ rearrangement plots, CDR3 size and DJ length profiles, and Simpson's diversity index. Whichever DNA sequence was most abundant in the deep sequencing data was defined as the immunodominant clone. CDR3 amino acid sequences were checked for sharing across subjects and were also compared against the VDJdb database and published repertoires. Using fastp trimming at Q25 and MiXCR clonotype assembly, TCRdb reanalyzed the public sequencing data and kept in-frame beta chains. CDR3 protein duplicates are merged, each entry listing the most common genes and DNA. The V and J calls follow TCRdb's processing rather than the paper's. The sample table records about 290,000 distinct CDR3 sequences; 50% to 65% of these occur just once. The ten largest clones capture around 1.3% of the sample.

Flow cytometry had shown CD8+CD57+ cell expansion in the patients selected for sequencing. Every patient had a diagnosis of severe acquired aplastic anemia based on International Study of Aplastic Anemia and Agranulocytosis and Camitta criteria. No therapy had been received by the patients at the time of blood sampling. The study deep-sequenced TCR repertoires of sorted CD4+ and CD8+ blood T cells from severe aplastic anemia patients and healthy subjects. In the USA, patient enrollment took place under clinicaltrials.gov protocols 00001620, 01623167, 00001397, 00071045, 00081523 and 00961064. Ficoll-Paque density gradient centrifugation was used to isolate peripheral blood mononuclear cells. Before DNA extraction, CD4+ and CD8+ T cells were sorted with FACS or magnetic beads.

This sequence uses TRBV15 and TRBJ2-4; the D gene is perhaps TRBD1, on 6 matching bases. The sample taken for sequencing was sorted CD4+, CD8+, or CD8+CD57+ T cells (not recorded which) from PBMCs. This clonotype was sampled from a human donor with aplastic anemia. The nucleotide sequence is given as TGTGCCACCAGCGGAAGGGACACTCGGAACCAGTACTTC. It is translated as CATSGRDTRNQYF.